These T cell receptor beta chains were read from a single sample in a study of blood T cell repertoires in COVID-19. The repertoire was sequenced with immunoSEQ multiplex PCR; TCRdb's copy has only in-frame clones and lacks some. Of approximately 72,000 clones in the sample, almost 85% were seen once. The material sequenced was peripheral blood. These receptors came from a man aged 45-60 years with acute or convalescent COVID-19. The CDR3 runs from the conserved cysteine through the conserved F or W. A D gene is named only where the DNA matches it firmly. Clone sizes are given selectively: once, few, many, or a class where the clone is expanded.

TGTGCCAGCAGCCCCCTCTTGACCCAGTACTTC,CASSPLLTQYF,TRBV7-9,NA,TRBJ2-5,NA
TGTGCCAGCAGTGGGGCTTCGACAGGATCCCAAGCTTTCTTT,CASSGASTGSQAFF,TRBV2,NA,TRBJ1-1,NA
TGTGCCAGCAGACACAGGGGTCAGGACACTGAAGCTTTCTTT,CASRHRGQDTEAFF,TRBV3-1/TRBV3-2,TRBD1,TRBJ1-1,NA
TGTGCCAGCTCACCACCGGGAGACAGGGGAAATGAGCAGTTCTTC,CASSPPGDRGNEQFF,TRBV18,TRBD1,TRBJ2-1,NA
TGTGCCAGCAAGCGGGGGGGCGCGAACACCGGGGAGCTGTTTTTT,CASKRGGANTGELFF,TRBV9,TRBD2,TRBJ2-2,NA
TGTGCCTGGAGCCACGGGACTCTTAAAAGTACGCAGTATTTT,CAWSHGTLKSTQYF,TRBV30,NA,TRBJ2-3,NA
TGCGCCAGCAGCCTCGACGTCGGGGTAGAGACCCAGTACTTC,CASSLDVGVETQYF,TRBV5-1,NA,TRBJ2-5,NA
TGCGCCAGCAGCTTGGAGGGACTTTCCTATGGCTACACCTTC,CASSLEGLSYGYTF,TRBV5-1,NA,TRBJ1-2,NA
TGCGCCAGCAGCCGGGACAGGGTATATGGCTACACCTTC,CASSRDRVYGYTF,TRBV5-1,TRBD1,TRBJ1-2,NA
TGTGCCAGCAGCCACCAGGAGGAGGGAAATCTGTTTTTT,CASSHQEEGNLFF,TRBV3-1/TRBV3-2,NA,TRBJ1-4,few
TGTGCCAGCAGCCCCGGACAGGCCTTCGACTATGGCTACACCTTC,CASSPGQAFDYGYTF,TRBV7-8,TRBD1,TRBJ1-2,NA
TGCGCCAGCAGCTTGGTCGCAGATACGCAGTATTTT,CASSLVADTQYF,TRBV5-1,NA,TRBJ2-3,NA
TGCGCCAGCAGCTTTTTGACAGCCCAAGAGACCCAGTACTTC,CASSFLTAQETQYF,TRBV5-1,NA,TRBJ2-5,NA
TGTGCCAGCAGCTTAAAACCAGGGGGCGGAAACACCATATATTTT,CASSLKPGGGNTIYF,TRBV7-3,TRBD1,TRBJ1-3,NA
TGTGCCAGCAGTTGGGGGGGAGGGAACTATGGCTACACCTTC,CASSWGGGNYGYTF,TRBV27,NA,TRBJ1-2,NA
TGTGCCATCAGTGAATCGGCGACCCACAGGGATAATGAGCAGTTCTTC,CAISESATHRDNEQFF,TRBV10-3,NA,TRBJ2-1,NA
TGTGCCAGCAGTTTGACAGAAAACCTAGCCAAAAACATTCAGTACTTC,CASSLTENLAKNIQYF,TRBV27,NA,TRBJ2-4,NA
TGTGCCACGGGGACAGACCAAGAGACCCAGTACTTC,CATGTDQETQYF,TRBV10-3,TRBD1,TRBJ2-5,NA
TGCGCCAGCAGCTTGGGTCCCGCTAATGAAAAACTGTTTTTT,CASSLGPANEKLFF,TRBV5-1,NA,TRBJ1-4,NA
TGCGCCAGCGGTGAACAGGCAGACTCACCCCTCCACTTT,CASGEQADSPLHF,TRBV5-1,NA,TRBJ1-6,NA
TGTGCCAGCGCGGGACAGATGAGTCAGCCCCAGCATTTT,CASAGQMSQPQHF,TRBV2,TRBD1,TRBJ1-5,NA
TGTGCCAGCAGTCCGCGCACTACAGATACGCAGTATTTT,CASSPRTTDTQYF,TRBV27,NA,TRBJ2-3,NA
TGCGCCAGCAGCTCCACCACAGGGCTCCAAGAGACCCAGTACTTC,CASSSTTGLQETQYF,TRBV5-1,NA,TRBJ2-5,NA